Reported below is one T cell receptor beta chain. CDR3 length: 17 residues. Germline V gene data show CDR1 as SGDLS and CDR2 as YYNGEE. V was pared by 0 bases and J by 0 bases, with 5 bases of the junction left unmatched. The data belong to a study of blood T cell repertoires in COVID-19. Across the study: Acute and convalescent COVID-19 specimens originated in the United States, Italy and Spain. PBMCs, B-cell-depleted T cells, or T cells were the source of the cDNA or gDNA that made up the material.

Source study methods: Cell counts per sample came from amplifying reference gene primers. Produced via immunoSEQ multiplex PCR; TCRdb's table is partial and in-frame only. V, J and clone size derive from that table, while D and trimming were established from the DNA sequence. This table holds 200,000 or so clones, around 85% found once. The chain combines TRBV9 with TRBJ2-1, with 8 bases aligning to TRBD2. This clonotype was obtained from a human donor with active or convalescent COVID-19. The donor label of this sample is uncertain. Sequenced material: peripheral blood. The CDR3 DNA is TGTGCCAGCAGCGTAGTGGGGCGGGGGGTCTCCTACAATGAGCAGTTCTTC. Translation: CASSVVGRGVSYNEQFF.